This TCR beta chain came from a study of identical twins. Only healthy Caucasians were enrolled as donors. This clonotype appeared many times. TCRdb independently ran MiXCR on the 5' RACE reads; one entry per CDR3 protein. The sample lists around 160,000 distinct CDR3 sequences, under 4.5% occurring once. The sequence derives from a man aged 18 to 30 in good health. The sample comprised memory T cells sorted from blood.

CDR3 protein: CATSDNVGRQYF. CDR3 DNA sequence: TGTGCCACCAGTGATAACGTTGGAAGGCAGTACTTC. The chain has TRBV24-1 and TRBJ2-7; no clear D. The CDR3 covers 12 residues. V lost 3 bases and J lost 9, with 11 bases in between. CDR1 is KGHDR and CDR2 is SFDVKD in the germline V gene.